This T cell receptor beta chain is from a study of shared clonotypes between healthy human individuals. Whole-study findings and limits: Non-shared clonotypes had lower generation probabilities than clonotypes shared by all four sorted-subset donors. As a rule, naive subsets had a larger estimated richness than memory subsets.

The CDR3 spans 16 residues. CDR1 and CDR2 (germline): KGHSH, LQKENI. J was trimmed by 5 bases and V by 1 base; bases with no gene match: 7. With respect to this clone: The antigen remains undetermined.

The input for sorted-subset replicate PCRs was 150 to 200 ng DNA, about 30,000 T cell genomes. Assay: immunoSEQ multiplex PCR; the TCRdb copy retains only in-frame clones and omits some. The sample holds about 1.5 million clones, 98% seen once. From CD4+ cells came CD45RA+ naive and CD45RA-negative memory subsets. The sample comprised naive CD4+ T cells sorted from blood. Subset: CD45RA+ positively selected. This TCR derives from a man aged 25 to 40 in good health. The genes are TRBV18 and TRBJ2-5, with TRBD1 matching 10 bases. The CDR3 DNA is TGTGCCAGCTCACCACGGCCGACAGGGGGCGTCGAGACCCAGTACTTC. Protein product: CASSPRPTGGVETQYF.